The rows below give T cell receptor beta chains drawn from one sample of a study of blood T cell repertoires in COVID-19. TCRdb keeps only in-frame clones here, not all; method: immunoSEQ multiplex PCR. The sample includes around 180,000 clones, approximately 80% of them seen just once. Sequenced sample: peripheral blood. The origin of the receptors is a human donor in a cohort sampled during active COVID-19. The CDR3 runs from the conserved cysteine through the conserved F or W. The D gene is left open where the match is weak. Expanded clones get a size class; other rows say once, few or many, or leave the size out.

TRBJ1-1,TRBV2,-,-,CASTLEAERNTEAFF,TGTGCCAGCACACTGGAGGCGGAGAGGAACACTGAAGCTTTCTTT
TRBJ1-5,TRBV30,few,TRBD1,CAWSGTGDSNQPQHF,TGTGCCTGGAGTGGAACAGGGGATAGCAATCAGCCCCAGCATTTT
TRBJ1-1,TRBV6-5,once,TRBD1,CASSYSTGMTEAFF,TGTGCCAGCAGTTACTCGACAGGGATGACTGAAGCTTTCTTT
TRBJ1-2,TRBV5-4,-,-,CASSSSGPYGYTF,TGTGCCAGCAGCTCCTCAGGCCCGTATGGCTACACCTTC
TRBJ2-3,TRBV5-6,-,-,CASNQGLTDTQYF,TGTGCCAGCAACCAGGGGTTGACAGATACGCAGTATTTT
TRBJ2-7,TRBV2,-,-,CASRGGLYEQYF,TGTGCCAGCAGGGGGGGACTTTACGAGCAGTACTTC
TRBJ1-5,TRBV7-9,-,TRBD1,CASSMGQADQPQHF,TGTGCCAGCAGCATGGGACAGGCGGATCAGCCCCAGCATTTT
TRBJ2-2,TRBV9,-,-,CASSVGVGWNTGELFF,TGTGCCAGCAGCGTAGGGGTCGGGTGGAACACCGGGGAGCTGTTTTTT
TRBJ2-3,TRBV5-5,-,TRBD1,CASRNQGVSTDTQYF,TGTGCCAGCAGGAACCAGGGGGTTAGCACAGATACGCAGTATTTT
TRBJ2-7,TRBV12-3/TRBV12-4,many,TRBD1,CASSFDRVYEQYF,TGTGCCAGCAGTTTCGACAGGGTATATGAGCAGTACTTC
TRBJ2-1,TRBV7-2,-,TRBD2,CASSFGPLAGEEYNEQFF,TGTGCCAGCAGCTTTGGACCACTAGCGGGGGAGGAATACAATGAGCAGTTCTTC
TRBJ1-6,TRBV15,-,TRBD1,CATSTGTGDSPLHF,TGTGCCACCAGCACCGGGACAGGGGACTCACCCCTCCACTTT
TRBJ2-7,TRBV3-1/TRBV3-2,once,-,CASSTIYEQYF,TGTGCCAGCAGCACAATATACGAGCAGTACTTC
TRBJ2-7,TRBV2,-,-,CASRDQGNSYEQYF,TGTGCCAGCAGGGACCAGGGGAATTCTTACGAGCAGTACTTC
TRBJ1-1,TRBV19,few,-,CASSMGHLNTEAFF,TGTGCCAGTAGTATGGGACACCTGAACACTGAAGCTTTCTTT
TRBJ1-5,TRBV19,-,-,CASSIRGRGNQPQHF,TGTGCCAGTAGTATACGGGGGAGAGGGAATCAGCCCCAGCATTTT
TRBJ1-6,TRBV5-4,-,-,CASSLTVYNSPLHF,TGTGCCAGCAGCTTGACAGTTTATAATTCACCCCTCCACTTT
TRBJ1-2,TRBV5-6,-,-,CASSLGTTGLIRGYTF,TGTGCCAGCAGCTTGGGAACTACAGGGTTAATCCGGGGCTACACCTTC
TRBJ1-1,TRBV6-5,-,TRBD1,CASSYSGTVEAFF,TGTGCCAGCAGTTACTCGGGGACAGTTGAAGCTTTCTTT
TRBJ2-7,TRBV19,-,-,CASSKRGTGYEQYF,TGTGCCAGTAGTAAACGGGGAACGGGGTACGAGCAGTACTTC
TRBJ2-5,TRBV6-6,-,TRBD2,CASSPGLALNIKTQYF,TGTGCCAGCAGCCCCGGACTAGCCCTAAATATCAAGACCCAGTACTTC
TRBJ2-3,TRBV5-4,-,TRBD2,CASSGWTSGTDTQYF,TGTGCCAGCAGCGGGTGGACTAGCGGGACAGATACGCAGTATTTT
TRBJ1-4,TRBV9,-,TRBD1,CASSVAAQGMSNEKLFF,TGTGCCAGCAGCGTAGCTGCACAGGGGATGTCTAATGAAAAACTGTTTTTT
TRBJ1-6,TRBV4-1,-,-,CASSLDIQNSPLHF,TGCGCCAGCAGCCTTGACATACAAAATTCACCCCTCCACTTT
TRBJ2-7,TRBV12-5,-,TRBD1,CASGLVQGEHLYEQYF,TGTGCTAGTGGTTTGGTACAGGGGGAACATCTCTACGAGCAGTACTTC
TRBJ1-1,TRBV6-5,-,-,CASSYSFEGVTGAFF,TGTGCCAGCAGTTACTCGTTTGAGGGTGTCACTGGGGCTTTCTTT
TRBJ2-1,TRBV9,-,TRBD2,CASSGHRDYYNEQFF,TGTGCCAGCAGCGGACACCGGGACTACTACAATGAGCAGTTCTTC
TRBJ2-2,TRBV7-9,few,-,CASSLGATGELFF,TGTGCCAGCAGCTTGGGGGCCACCGGGGAGCTGTTTTTT